The 29 T cell receptor beta chains given below trace back to one sample, sequenced in a study of T cell repertoires in cytomegalovirus infection. TCRdb independently ran MiXCR on the reads; one entry per CDR3 protein. The table includes around 200,000 distinct CDR3 sequences, approximately 40% detected once. These TCRs' antigens remain unknown. This specimen was CD8+ T cells from cultured PBMCs, taken from culture after CMV antigen stimulation. These receptors were taken from a human donor in good health (CMV status not recorded). Some clones in this sample may be carry-over from other donors' samples.

The chain carries TRBV6-1 and TRBJ1-1; D not certain. The CDR3 covers 14 residues. V lost 2 bases, J lost 0 bases, and 7 bases lay in between. CDR1 is MNHNS and CDR2 is SASEGT in the germline V gene. The CDR3 DNA is TGTGCCAGCAGTGAACTGGGCATGAACACTGAAGCTTTCTTT. It specifies CASSELGMNTEAFF.

This chain joins TRBV28 and TRBJ2-1, with 8 bases aligning to TRBD1. The V segment lost 5 bases and the J segment 5 bases; nucleotides outside the gene matches: 8. Per germline, CDR1 MDHEN and CDR2 SYDVKM. CDR3 length: 15 residues. As DNA, the CDR3 is TGTGCCAGCAGTCAACTCGGACAGGGCGACAATGAGCAGTTCTTC. This sequence encodes CASSQLGQGDNEQFF.

The genes are TRBV7-9 and TRBJ2-1; D remains unclear. Trimming removed 5 bases at V and 3 bases at J, with 8 bases between. This CDR3 spans 13 amino acids. In germline, CDR1 is SEHNR, CDR2 FQNEAQ (reference sequence). CDR3 bases: TGTGCCAGCAGCGTAACAGTCTACAATGAGCAGTTCTTC. Amino acid sequence: CASSVTVYNEQFF. The entire variable domain, with the rest obtained from reference TRBV7-9 and TRBJ2-1, is as follows: DTGVSQNPRHKITKRGQNVTFRCDPISEHNRLYWYRQTLGQGPEFLTYFQNEAQLEKSRLLSDRFSAERPKGSFSTLEIQRTEQGDSAMYLCASSVTVYNEQFFGPGTRLTVL.

The chain couples TRBV10-3 to TRBJ1-2, with D tentatively TRBD1 (6 bases). The CDR3 spans 14 residues. Germline V gene data show CDR1 as ENHRY and CDR2 as SYGVKD. V was pared by 2 bases and J by 8 bases, with 15 bases between. The CDR3 reads CAISEGGQGNGYTF. The CDR3 coding sequence is TGTGCCATCAGTGAGGGGGGCCAGGGGAACGGCTACACCTTC.

The rearrangement links TRBV19 to TRBJ2-1; TRBD1 might be the D (5 bases). Trimming cost V 2 bases and J 0 bases, with 14 bases left between them. Germline V gene sequence: CDR1 LNHDA, CDR2 SQIVND (reference sequence). The CDR3 is 17 residues long. CDR3 amino acids: CASSIKGRSRSYNEQFF. The CDR3 nucleotides read TGTGCCAGTAGTATAAAGGGGCGGTCCCGCTCCTACAATGAGCAGTTCTTC.

This clonotype appeared a single time. CDR3 residues: CASSFLRGRNTEAFF. The DNA for the CDR3 is TGTGCCAGCAGCTTCCTCAGGGGGCGGAACACTGAAGCTTTCTTT. This chain connects TRBV5-6 to TRBJ1-1, with 8 bases aligning to TRBD1. This CDR3 spans 15 amino acids. The germline V gene has CDR1 SGHDT and CDR2 YYEEEE. The V segment lost 2 bases and the J segment 1 base; nucleotides outside the gene matches: 4. Filled out from reference TRBV5-6 and TRBJ1-1, the complete variable domain reads DAGVTQSPTHLIKTRGQQVTLRCSPKSGHDTVSWYQQALGQGPQFIFQYYEEEERQRGNFPDRFSGHQFPNYSSELNVNALLLGDSALYLCASSFLRGRNTEAFFGQGTRLTVV.

The J gene is TRBJ2-4, the V gene TRBV5-6; no definite D call. The V end was cut by 0 bases, the J end by 1 base, with 11 bases between. Germline values: CDR1 SGHDT, CDR2 YYEEEE. The CDR3 covers 16 residues. CDR3 bases: TGTGCCAGCAGCTTGGAGGGTCGAGCGGCCAAAAACATTCAGTACTTC. Translation: CASSLEGRAAKNIQYF.

This clonotype was recorded at least ten times. The chain links TRBV7-2 to TRBJ2-3; TRBD2 is a possible D gene (7 bases). CDR1 is SGHTA and CDR2 is FQGNSA in the germline V gene. The CDR3 length is 15 residues. V lost 5 bases and J lost 1, with 13 bases in between. CDR3 DNA: TGTGCCAGCAGCCAAAAGGGGGGGGGCACAGATACGCAGTATTTT. It encodes CASSQKGGGTDTQYF.

This clonotype occurred a few times. V gene TRBV6-1 combines with J gene TRBJ1-2, with TRBD1 matching over 7 bases. CDR3 length equals 13 residues. Looked up from germline, CDR1 is MNHNS and CDR2 is SASEGT. V lost 4 bases to trimming and J lost 6 bases; unmatched junction nucleotides: 5. CDR3 DNA sequence: TGTGCCAGCAGTGGCGGGACAGTAGATGGCTACACCTTC. Its translation is CASSGGTVDGYTF.

This clonotype has more than one count but fewer than ten. V is TRBV7-2 and J is TRBJ1-5; the match to TRBD1 covers 7 bases. Germline V gene data show CDR1 as SGHTA and CDR2 as FQGNSA. CDR3 size: 16 residues. V was pared by 5 bases and J by 4 bases, with 11 bases of the junction left unmatched. The CDR3 DNA reads as TGTGCCAGCAGCATGGAGCTAGCAGGGGGAAATCAGCCCCAGCATTTT. It translates to CASSMELAGGNQPQHF.

This chain uses TRBV25-1 with TRBJ2-2; D gene ambiguous. V lost 2 bases and J lost 3, with 4 bases in between. CDR1 is MGHDK, CDR2 SYGVNS, per germline. The CDR3 totals 13 residues. As DNA, the CDR3 is TGTGCCAGCAGTGAACCCTACACCGGGGAGCTGTTTTTT. Its protein is CASSEPYTGELFF.

This chain uses TRBV7-6 with TRBJ1-2; D uncertain. Germline V gives CDR1 SGHVS, CDR2 FNYEAQ. The CDR3 has 14 amino acids. The germline V and J ends were trimmed by 1 base and 6 bases, with 12 bases remaining between them. CDR3 sequence reads: CASSLEMGSDGYTF. The CDR3 DNA reads as TGTGCCAGCAGCTTAGAGATGGGGTCGGATGGCTACACCTTC.

There are a few counts of this clonotype. The J gene is TRBJ1-2, the V gene TRBV7-2; 10 bases fit TRBD1. The CDR3 covers 15 residues. Trimming took 4 bases from V and 6 from J; bases not matched to a gene: 8. Germline V gene sequence: CDR1 SGHTA, CDR2 FQGNSA. For the CDR3, the DNA is TGTGCCAGCAGCTGGAGAGGGACAGGGGTCGATGGCTACACCTTC. Translated, it gives CASSWRGTGVDGYTF.

This clonotype occurred many times. The chain joins TRBV19 to TRBJ2-1; no clear D. This CDR3 has 11 residues. V lost 5 bases and J lost 7, with 6 bases in between. Germline values: CDR1 LNHDA, CDR2 SQIVND (reference sequence). Here the CDR3 DNA reads TGTGCCAGTAGTGTTCATAATGAGCAGTTCTTC. Translation: CASSVHNEQFF.

The chain carries TRBV5-6 and TRBJ2-2, with D possibly being TRBD1 or TRBD2 (6 bases each). Germline lookup yields CDR1 SGHDT and CDR2 YYEEEE. V was clipped by 0 bases and J by 6 bases, with 18 bases between them. The CDR3 sequence is 17 residues long. This CDR3 is CASSLALSGARSGELFF. The CDR3 bases are TGTGCCAGCAGCTTGGCCCTGTCGGGGGCGCGGTCCGGGGAGCTGTTTTTT.

The chain links TRBV5-1 to TRBJ2-1; D not resolved. This CDR3 is 20 amino acids long. The V gene's germline CDR1 is SGHRS and CDR2 YFSETQ. The V and J ends lost 4 bases and 1 base respectively, with 27 bases between them. The CDR3 DNA follows: TGCGCCAGCAGCCCCGCCAGGAGCAGGAAATTTTACCAATCCTACAATGAGCAGTTCTTC. Its protein is CASSPARSRKFYQSYNEQFF.

The rearrangement links TRBV7-6 to TRBJ2-2; no reliable D call. This CDR3 comprises 13 residues. V lost 4 bases and J lost 9, with 12 bases in between. Germline V gene data show CDR1 as SGHVS and CDR2 as FNYEAQ. CDR3 region: CASSSSFPRELFF. CDR3 sequence (DNA): TGTGCCAGCAGCTCCTCTTTCCCCAGGGAGCTGTTTTTT.

About this clonotype itself: This CDR3 fails to terminate in the conserved phenylalanine or tryptophan, so it likely reflects a read error. The gene calls are TRBV12-3 or TRBV12-4 and TRBJ2-3; TRBD2 agrees at 8 bases. The CDR3 sequence is 17 residues long. V lost 6 bases to trimming and J lost 2 bases; unmatched junction nucleotides: 13. The CDR3 DNA follows: TGTGCCAGCAGCGGGGGGGCTGGGCGGGTGGACACAGATACGCAGTATGTT. Translation gives CASSGGAGRVDTDTQYV.

This clonotype was seen repeatedly, ten times or more. This sequence joins TRBV7-2 and TRBJ2-1; D is perhaps TRBD2 (5 bases). This CDR3 spans 15 amino acids. Germline V gene lookup returns CDR1 SGHTA and CDR2 FQGNSA. Trimming pared 3 bases from V and 6 bases from J, leaving 15 bases between. The CDR3 here is CASSFLPGKSNEQFF. CDR3 sequence (DNA): TGTGCCAGCAGCTTTCTACCCGGGAAATCCAATGAGCAGTTCTTC.

This clonotype turned up a few times. The chain combines TRBV11-2 with TRBJ2-5, with D hard to call. In germline, CDR1 is SGHAT, CDR2 FQNNGV. With 4 bases removed from V and 5 bases from J, the gap between germline ends came to 11 bases. The CDR3 spans 13 residues. Here the CDR3 reads CASSSRIDETQYF. For the CDR3, the DNA is TGTGCCAGCAGCTCCCGCATCGACGAGACCCAGTACTTC. Using reference TRBV11-2 and TRBJ2-5 for the parts outside the CDR3, the full variable domain is EAGVAQSPRYKIIEKRQSVAFWCNPISGHATLYWYQQILGQGPKLLIQFQNNGVVDDSQLPKDRFSAERLKGVDSTLKIQPAKLEDSAVYLCASSSRIDETQYFGPGTRLLVL.

This clonotype has just a few counts. This sequence joins TRBV7-8 and TRBJ2-5, with 12 bases aligning to TRBD2. Germline CDR1 SGHVS, CDR2 FQNEAQ. This CDR3 is 17 amino acids long. Trimming removed 1 base from V and 4 bases from J; junction bases left unmatched: 7. CDR3 region: CASSLGLAGALGETQYF. The CDR3 DNA follows: TGTGCCAGCAGCTTAGGACTAGCGGGGGCGTTGGGAGAGACCCAGTACTTC.

The chain uses TRBV30 and TRBJ1-5; 7 bases line up with TRBD1. The trim removed 2 bases at V and 2 bases at J, leaving 3 bases unmatched. CDR1 is GTSNPN, CDR2 SVGIG, per germline (reference sequence). The CDR3 is 14 residues long. The CDR3 nucleotides are TGTGCCTGGAGTTCCGGACAGGGCAATCAGCCCCAGCATTTT. As protein: CAWSSGQGNQPQHF.

DNA for the CDR3: TGCAGCGTTGAAGCGGTGGGGGCGAATGGCTACACCTTC. This gives the protein CSVEAVGANGYTF. This chain connects TRBV29-1 to TRBJ1-2, with D maybe TRBD1 (6 bases). V dropped 1 base and J dropped 6 bases, with 12 bases sitting between them. CDR1 is SQVTM and CDR2 is ANQGSEA in the germline V gene. The CDR3 loop spans 13 amino acids.

The rearrangement joins TRBV9 to TRBJ2-1, with TRBD2 matching 12 bases. The junction had 6 bases not matched to a gene; V was cut back by 0 bases and J by 5 bases. The CDR3 totals 17 residues. Germline V gives CDR1 SGDLS, CDR2 YYNGEE. CDR3 coding DNA: TGTGCCAGCAGCGTAGGACTAGCGGGGGCCTCTGACAATGAGCAGTTCTTC. It codes for CASSVGLAGASDNEQFF. Full variable domain (missing parts from reference TRBV9 and TRBJ2-1): DSGVTQTPKHLITATGQRVTLRCSPRSGDLSVYWYQQSLDQGLQFLIQYYNGEERAKGNILERFSAQQFPDLHSELNLSSLELGDSALYFCASSVGLAGASDNEQFFGPGTRLTVL.

This chain connects TRBV27 to TRBJ2-7; 9 bases match TRBD1. Germline V gene sequence: CDR1 MNHEY, CDR2 SMNVEV (reference sequence). J lost 4 bases, V lost 6 bases, and 16 bases had no gene match. This CDR3 has 17 residues. The CDR3 spells CASSTGPPGTGFYEQYF. Here the CDR3 DNA reads TGTGCCAGCAGCACCGGACCCCCCGGGACAGGGTTTTACGAGCAGTACTTC.

This clonotype was counted between two and nine times. The V and J genes are TRBV7-4 and TRBJ2-2, with a tentative D call TRBD2 (5 bases). CDR1 SGHVT and CDR2 SQSDAQ come from the germline V gene. V was pared by 4 bases and J by 3 bases, with 18 bases between. The length of the CDR3 is 17 residues. CDR3 region: CASSSSQEAMDTGELFF. CDR3 sequence (DNA): TGTGCCAGCAGCTCATCGCAGGAGGCCATGGACACCGGGGAGCTGTTTTTT.

This clonotype was counted only a few times. The V and J genes are TRBV28 and TRBJ2-6; D not certain. There are 16 residues in the CDR3. Germline assignment: CDR1 MDHEN and CDR2 SYDVKM. Trimming removed 1 base from V and 0 bases from J, with 7 bases in between. This CDR3 reads CASSLLKASGANVLTF. The CDR3 nucleotides read TGTGCCAGCAGTTTATTAAAAGCCTCTGGGGCCAACGTCCTGACTTTC.

This chain joins TRBV12-3 or TRBV12-4 and TRBJ1-2; D uncertain. V was pared by 5 bases and J by 5 bases, with 9 bases between. There are 12 residues in the CDR3. DNA of the CDR3: TGTGCCAGCAGTCCTCTACTTTATGGCTACACCTTC. The encoded protein is CASSPLLYGYTF.

The genes are TRBV28 and TRBJ2-7; TRBD2 agrees at 14 bases. J was trimmed by 3 bases and V by 3 bases; bases with no gene match: 7. CDR3 length: 17 residues. From germline, CDR1 is MDHEN and CDR2 SYDVKM. Here the CDR3 reads CASSFGTSGRAGYEQYF. The CDR3 DNA sequence: TGTGCCAGCAGTTTTGGGACTAGCGGGAGAGCCGGCTACGAGCAGTACTTC.